These T cell receptor beta chains were read from a single sample in a study of T cell changes during pregnancy in multiple sclerosis. Here immunoSEQ multiplex PCR was the method, and the copy in TCRdb shows in-frame clones only, minus some. The repertoire has 52,000 or so clones, nearly 95% of them found once; the top ten carry approximately 0.25%. The source material was CD4+ T cells from peripheral blood mononuclear cells, sampled in the second trimester of pregnancy. Receptors originate from a female donor with multiple sclerosis, enrolled in a pregnancy study. The CDR3 runs from the conserved cysteine through the conserved F or W.

TRBJ1-4 | TRBV30 | CAYDSDNEKLFF
TRBJ1-1 | TRBV5-6 | CASSQMYLMNTEAFF
TRBJ1-6 | TRBV5-4 | CASSRTGTAARGTLHF
TRBJ2-2 | TRBV9 | CASSVGRLAGGGVGELFF
TRBJ2-1 | TRBV6-1 | CASNLLNEQFF
TRBJ2-2 | TRBV5-1 | CASSLASGGAGELFF
TRBJ1-2 | TRBV6-5 | CASTYQRGQGIRYTF
TRBJ2-3 | TRBV27 | CASRDTGTDTQYF
TRBJ1-6 | TRBV5-6 | CASSSGGNRAYSPLHF
TRBJ1-3 | TRBV7-7 | CASSPGGNTIYF
TRBJ2-7 | TRBV18 | CASSGTGPPHEQYF
TRBJ1-5 | TRBV6-5 | CASKKGTGLTKLHF
TRBJ2-7 | TRBV30 | CAWSQGANYEQYF
TRBJ1-1 | TRBV25-1 | CASSEYRGKTEAFF
TRBJ2-3 | TRBV7-9 | CARSSGGPFDTQYF
TRBJ1-3 | TRBV18 | CASSPVPGGASGNTIYF
TRBJ2-5 | TRBV6-5 | CASSYSQGGETQYF
TRBJ2-2 | TRBV7-9 | CASSLEDREAGELFF
TRBJ2-1 | TRBV9 | CASSVLQSGIGRDNEQFF
TRBJ2-7 | TRBV27 | CASSSAIRGAYEQYF
TRBJ1-2 | TRBV28 | CASSSRYGYTF
TRBJ1-4 | TRBV4-1 | CASSIQLGRGEKLFF
TRBJ2-7 | TRBV5-1 | CASSRGGSAYEQYF
TRBJ2-7 | TRBV5-1 | CASSRDGTTVPFYEQYF
TRBJ1-5 | TRBV10-3 | CAISESGDSNQPQHF
TRBJ2-7 | TRBV11-2 | CASSLGRGGSYEQYF
TRBJ1-1 | TRBV10-3 | CAISETYTGTGTEAFF
TRBJ2-7 | TRBV7-6 | CASSPGGSYEQYF
TRBJ2-5 | TRBV27 | CASRRSGGGQETQYF
TRBJ2-7 | TRBV10-3 | CAISVSHGEYYEQYF
TRBJ2-1 | TRBV19 | CASSIVGPSGGDEQFF
TRBJ2-1 | TRBV14 | CASSHNAGTYNEQFF
TRBJ1-1 | TRBV7-9 | CASTISGTGASEEAFF
TRBJ2-5 | TRBV5-1 | CASSPSSTGRQETQYF
TRBJ2-7 | TRBV19 | CASSPGTGLYEQYF
TRBJ1-4 | TRBV19 | CASKSDTEQLFF
TRBJ1-5 | TRBV29-1 | CSVRTGKGQPQHF
TRBJ1-1 | TRBV19 | CASSIGVMNTEAFF
TRBJ1-1 | TRBV2 | CAIQGDAEAFF
TRBJ2-7 | TRBV7-9 | CASSPRTTIGSYEQYF
TRBJ2-7 | TRBV6-5 | CASSYRGQGYEQYF
TRBJ2-7 | TRBV6-5 | CASRNSMGPYEQYF
TRBJ1-2 | TRBV6-6 | CASSYEPLSNYGYTF
TRBJ1-1 | TRBV12-5 | CASGPPTAMNTEAFF
TRBJ2-3 | TRBV5-1 | CASRWAGVRTDTQYF
TRBJ1-2 | TRBV14 | CASSQAGVDGYTF
TRBJ2-4 | TRBV11-2 | CASSLATGLNIQYF
TRBJ1-2 | TRBV2 | CASRREIDGYTF
TRBJ1-2 | TRBV5-1 | CASSLAEVNYGYTF